The source of this TCR beta chain is a study of PD-1 blockade in mismatch repair-deficient tumors. Every patient had mismatch repair deficiency by PCR or immunohistochemistry. TCR sequencing covered a few patients who responded to pembrolizumab. The germline CDR1 and CDR2 sequences are LGHNA and YNFKEQ. The CDR3 loop spans 15 amino acids. After removal of 1 base from V and 4 bases from J, the junction contained 6 bases not matched to a gene. TCRdb keeps only in-frame clones here, not all; method: immunoSEQ multiplex PCR. The repertoire holds under 20,000 clones, about 80% seen once, with 3.4% in the top ten.

This chain uses TRBV4-2 with TRBJ1-1, with 7 bases matching TRBD1. Sequenced here: PBMCs, sampled 4 weeks after starting pembrolizumab. This clonotype was obtained from an adult with mismatch repair-deficient cancer. For the CDR3, the DNA is TGTGCCAGCAGCCAAGTACAGGGGACGGGCACTGAAGCTTTCTTT. Amino acid sequence: CASSQVQGTGTEAFF.